Below are 9 T cell receptor beta chains sequenced from a single sample in a study of T cells after yellow fever vaccination (dated by TCRdb to between 2017 and 2020). Receptor libraries were prepared by 5' RACE. Data came from an Illumina NovaSeq 6000. Clones were called with MiXCR by TCRdb after fastp trimmed the public reads at Q25, and only in-frame beta chains were retained. A single entry per CDR3 protein holds the most common genes and DNA from its merged rows. The sample profile shows hundreds of thousands of distinct CDR3 sequences; about 4% of them were found once. Approximately 25% of the sample rests with the top ten. The treatment or condition label, as the study defines it: live attenuated yellow fever vaccine strain. The sample here was PBMCs, taken 5 days after the yellow fever booster vaccination. Receptors were obtained from a man aged 18 to 29 who received the YFV17D yellow fever vaccine.

This clonotype was observed many times. This chain connects TRBV4-1 to TRBJ2-7; TRBD1 matches 8 bases. The CDR3 length is 17 residues. Germline V gives CDR1 MGHRA, CDR2 YSYEKL. Losses at the gene ends were 3 bases for V and 2 bases for J; bases not matched to a gene: 12. CDR3 loop: CASSHLAGTGQTYEQYF. The DNA of the CDR3 is TGCGCCAGCAGCCACTTAGCCGGGACAGGTCAGACCTACGAGCAGTACTTC.

The table lists this clonotype with a few counts. The genes are TRBV28 and TRBJ1-5; no firm D call. The CDR3 spans 13 residues. V lost 7 bases and J 4 bases, leaving 11 bases between the germline ends. Germline values: CDR1 MDHEN, CDR2 SYDVKM. CDR3 nucleotides: TGTGCCAGCAAGACGTTAGGAAATCAGCCCCAGCATTTT. Encoded protein: CASKTLGNQPQHF. The whole variable domain, remainder taken from reference TRBV28 and TRBJ1-5, is DVKVTQSSRYLVKRTGEKVFLECVQDMDHENMFWYRQDPGLGLRLIYFSYDVKMKEKGDIPEGYSVSREKKERFSLILESASTNQTSMYLCASKTLGNQPQHFGDGTRLSIL.

This clonotype turned up a few times. The chain employs TRBV23-1 and TRBJ2-5; D assignment may be TRBD1 or TRBD2 (5 bases each). TRBV23-1 is assigned to the ORF class and has an uncertain function. The CDR3 runs 13 residues. Trimming pared 4 bases from V and 3 bases from J, leaving 9 bases between. As DNA, the CDR3 is TGCGCCAGCAGTCGGGGGACCAAAGAGACCCAGTACTTC. It codes for CASSRGTKETQYF.

This clonotype occurred a few times. V and J are TRBV4-2 and TRBJ1-1, with D perhaps matching TRBD1 (5 bases). The CDR3 contains 15 residues. Germline loops: CDR1 LGHNA, CDR2 YNFKEQ. The V end was cut by 2 bases, the J end by 4 bases, with 14 bases between. The CDR3: CASSQFGGVITEAFF. CDR3 in DNA: TGTGCCAGCAGCCAATTTGGGGGGGTCATCACTGAAGCTTTCTTT.

This clonotype was seen at least ten times. V and J are TRBV12-3 or TRBV12-4 and TRBJ1-3; maybe TRBD1 (5 bases). CDR3 length equals 14 residues. V lost 11 bases to trimming and J lost 3 bases, with 17 bases between them. CDR3 nucleotide sequence: TGTGCCGGGGGAAGGGCGCCGCTTGGAAACACCATATATTTT. It codes for CAGGRAPLGNTIYF.

CDR3 in DNA: TGTGCCAGCATCGGGGGGGGCCCAGGCGAGGACACCGGGGAGCTGTTTTTT. It encodes CASIGGGPGEDTGELFF. The V call is TRBV28, the J call TRBJ2-2; 8 bases map to TRBD2. Unmatched junction bases numbered 13, after V lost 7 bases and J lost 3 bases. CDR1 and CDR2 from the germline V gene are MDHEN and SYDVKM. The CDR3 contains 17 residues.

This clonotype was observed a few times. The CDR3 DNA sequence: TGTGCCAGCAGCCTCGGTGGGCTTTACGAGCAGTACGTC. Protein: CASSLGGLYEQYV. The chain has TRBV6-1 and TRBJ2-7; D not resolved. The V gene lost 6 bases and the J gene lost 4 bases, with 13 bases spanning the gap. This CDR3 has 13 amino acids. CDR1 and CDR2 (germline): MNHNS, SASEGT.

This chain links TRBV12-3 or TRBV12-4 with TRBJ1-2; 8 nucleotides line up with TRBD1. The CDR3 totals 15 residues. V gave up 5 bases and J gave up 4 bases; unmatched junction bases: 9. CDR3 region: CASSGQGRSGYGYTF. CDR3 bases: TGTGCCAGCAGTGGACAGGGAAGGTCGGGCTATGGCTACACCTTC.

This clonotype was counted ten times or more. V gene TRBV2 combines with J gene TRBJ2-1, with D perhaps matching TRBD2 (7 bases). The V end was cut by 3 bases, the J end by 9 bases, with 18 bases between. The germline V gene encodes CDR1 SNHLY and CDR2 FYNNEI. This CDR3 contains 15 residues. CDR3 DNA: TGTGCCAGCAGTGAGGAGGGGGGGCTGGCTGGTGAGCAGTTCTTC. This encodes CASSEEGGLAGEQFF.